The subject of this entry is one T cell receptor beta chain. The antigen is undetermined. The entry originates in a study of post-analysis software for immune sequencing data. Study summary: As for disease course, relapsing-remitting, secondary progressive and progressive-relapsing multiple sclerosis were all included. General study points: In patients, about 5 TRBV segments were more frequent than in controls, with TRBV5-6, TRBV5-1 and TRBV20-1 among them. Strong co-clustering by F measure was seen for same-batch samples.

CDR3 length equals 13 residues. Between the trimmed V and J ends, which lost 5 bases and 2 bases, there was a span of 10 bases. Germline loops: CDR1 SEHNR, CDR2 FQNEAQ (reference sequence). Unique molecular identifiers featured in each of the TCR beta cDNA libraries. Each batch of about 1 to 11 million T cells produced roughly 0.5 million cDNA molecules. Using its own MiXCR run on the PCR reads, TCRdb lists one record per CDR3 protein. The sample consists of a few hundred thousand distinct CDR3 sequences, roughly 38% of them appearing once. V gene TRBV7-9 combines with J gene TRBJ2-7; perhaps TRBD1 as D (6 bases). This receptor was obtained from a girl aged 2-9 years with multiple sclerosis. Sequencing input: blood. The CDR3 loop reads CASSAGQPYEQYF. The DNA for the CDR3 is TGTGCCAGCAGCGCAGGACAGCCCTACGAGCAGTACTTC.